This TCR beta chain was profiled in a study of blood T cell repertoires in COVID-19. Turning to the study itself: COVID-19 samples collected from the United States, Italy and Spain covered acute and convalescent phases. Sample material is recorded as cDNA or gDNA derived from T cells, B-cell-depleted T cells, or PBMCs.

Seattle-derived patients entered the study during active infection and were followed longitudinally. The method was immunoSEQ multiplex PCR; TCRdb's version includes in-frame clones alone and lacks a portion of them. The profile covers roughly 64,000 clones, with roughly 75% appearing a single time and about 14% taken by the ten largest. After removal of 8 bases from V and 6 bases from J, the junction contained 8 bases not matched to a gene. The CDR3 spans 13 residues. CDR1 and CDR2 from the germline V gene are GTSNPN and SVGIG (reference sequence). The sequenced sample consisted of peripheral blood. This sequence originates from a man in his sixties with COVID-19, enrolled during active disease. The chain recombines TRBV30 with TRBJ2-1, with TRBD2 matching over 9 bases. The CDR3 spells CAGAGLAFNEQFF. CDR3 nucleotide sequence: TGTGCCGGAGCGGGACTAGCCTTCAATGAGCAGTTCTTC.